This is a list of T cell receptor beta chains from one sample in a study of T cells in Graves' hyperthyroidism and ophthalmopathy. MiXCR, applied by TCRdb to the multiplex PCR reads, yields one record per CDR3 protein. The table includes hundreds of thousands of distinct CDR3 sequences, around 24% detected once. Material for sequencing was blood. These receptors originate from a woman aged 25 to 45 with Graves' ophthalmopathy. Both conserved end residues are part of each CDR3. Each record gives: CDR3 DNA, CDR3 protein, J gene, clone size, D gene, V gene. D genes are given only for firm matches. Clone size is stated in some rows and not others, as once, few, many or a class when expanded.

cdr3_nt: TGTGCCAGCTCACCGATTATTGGGACAGGGACAGGCGAGACCCAGTACTTC
cdr3_aa: CASSPIIGTGTGETQYF
j_call: TRBJ2-5
clone_size: many
d_call: TRBD1
v_call: TRBV18

cdr3_nt: TGTGCCACCAGTGCGGACAGGGGATACCAAGAGACCCAGTACTTC
cdr3_aa: CATSADRGYQETQYF
j_call: TRBJ2-5
clone_size: .
d_call: TRBD1
v_call: TRBV24-1

cdr3_nt: TGTGCCAGCAGTGCAGGGGACTCCCCGAACACCGGGGAGCTGTTTTTT
cdr3_aa: CASSAGDSPNTGELFF
j_call: TRBJ2-2
clone_size: .
d_call: .
v_call: TRBV2

cdr3_nt: TGTGCCAGCTCACCCGACAGGGTCCAAGGTGGCTACACCTTC
cdr3_aa: CASSPDRVQGGYTF
j_call: TRBJ1-2
clone_size: .
d_call: TRBD1
v_call: TRBV18

cdr3_nt: TGTGCCAGCAGTCGAGCCGGGACAGAAGATTCACCCCTCCACTTT
cdr3_aa: CASSRAGTEDSPLHF
j_call: TRBJ1-6
clone_size: many
d_call: TRBD1
v_call: TRBV6-1

cdr3_nt: TGTGCCAGCAGCTTAGAAGTGGCGAGCGTCTATGGCTACACCTTC
cdr3_aa: CASSLEVASVYGYTF
j_call: TRBJ1-2
clone_size: many
d_call: .
v_call: TRBV7-9

cdr3_nt: TGTGCCAGCAGTATGAGACCCAGCACTGAAGCTTTCTTT
cdr3_aa: CASSMRPSTEAFF
j_call: TRBJ1-1
clone_size: many
d_call: .
v_call: TRBV7-2

cdr3_nt: TGTGCCACCAGCAGAGGACTGGCGGGCTATGGCTACACCTTC
cdr3_aa: CATSRGLAGYGYTF
j_call: TRBJ1-2
clone_size: many
d_call: .
v_call: TRBV15

cdr3_nt: TGTGCCATCAGTAAAGGGACAGGGGGCCCCTACGAGCAGTACTTC
cdr3_aa: CAISKGTGGPYEQYF
j_call: TRBJ2-7
clone_size: many
d_call: TRBD1
v_call: TRBV10-3

cdr3_nt: TGCAGCGTTGACATAACCTATGGCTACACCTTC
cdr3_aa: CSVDITYGYTF
j_call: TRBJ1-2
clone_size: .
d_call: .
v_call: TRBV29-1

cdr3_nt: TGCGCCAGCAGCCATTGGGACGGGAACAATCAGCCCCAGCATTTT
cdr3_aa: CASSHWDGNNQPQHF
j_call: TRBJ1-5
clone_size: .
d_call: .
v_call: TRBV4-1

cdr3_nt: TGCAGTGCTACCAGCCGTCTCGAATTTATGAACACTGAAGCTTTCTTT
cdr3_aa: CSATSRLEFMNTEAFF
j_call: TRBJ1-1
clone_size: many
d_call: .
v_call: TRBV20-1

cdr3_nt: TGTGCCAGCAGTAACAACACCCCTTTATTGGCTTTCTTT
cdr3_aa: CASSNNTPLLAFF
j_call: TRBJ1-1
clone_size: .
d_call: .
v_call: TRBV12-3/TRBV12-4

cdr3_nt: TGTGCCAGCAGGCAAGGGGGAGATTGGAGCACTGAAGCTTTCTTT
cdr3_aa: CASRQGGDWSTEAFF
j_call: TRBJ1-1
clone_size: many
d_call: .
v_call: TRBV28

cdr3_nt: TGTGCCATCAAACAGGGTGATACACCCCTCCACTTT
cdr3_aa: CAIKQGDTPLHF
j_call: TRBJ1-6
clone_size: .
d_call: .
v_call: TRBV10-3

cdr3_nt: TGTGCCAGCAGCTTCTCGGGCAGGGGCGGCTACGAGCAGTACTTC
cdr3_aa: CASSFSGRGGYEQYF
j_call: TRBJ2-7
clone_size: .
d_call: .
v_call: TRBV5-5

cdr3_nt: TGTGCCAGCACCGAAAGCGGGAGGTCCGGACGGTACTTC
cdr3_aa: CASTESGRSGRYF
j_call: TRBJ2-7
clone_size: .
d_call: TRBD2
v_call: TRBV6-2/TRBV6-3

cdr3_nt: TGTGCCAGCAGTTTTCTACCATTACAGGGCCCGGGAAAAGAGACCCAGTACTTC
cdr3_aa: CASSFLPLQGPGKETQYF
j_call: TRBJ2-5
clone_size: .
d_call: .
v_call: TRBV12-3/TRBV12-4

cdr3_nt: TGCGCCAGCAGCCTAGACCGCCGGGCCCCCGGAGGGACTGAAGCTTTCTTT
cdr3_aa: CASSLDRRAPGGTEAFF
j_call: TRBJ1-1
clone_size: .
d_call: .
v_call: TRBV4-1

cdr3_nt: TGTGCTAGCAGCTTTTACAATCAAGAGACCCAGTACTTC
cdr3_aa: CASSFYNQETQYF
j_call: TRBJ2-5
clone_size: many
d_call: .
v_call: TRBV7-7

cdr3_nt: TGTGCCATCGGACGCCTTGCCGACCAAGAGACCCAGTACTTC
cdr3_aa: CAIGRLADQETQYF
j_call: TRBJ2-5
clone_size: many
d_call: .
v_call: TRBV10-3

cdr3_nt: TGTGCCAGCAGCTCGGGGTTCAGGGAGACCCAGTACTTC
cdr3_aa: CASSSGFRETQYF
j_call: TRBJ2-5
clone_size: few
d_call: .
v_call: TRBV7-2

cdr3_nt: TGTGCCAGTAGTCCCTCGGCGACCGGGGAGCTGTTTTTT
cdr3_aa: CASSPSATGELFF
j_call: TRBJ2-2
clone_size: many
d_call: .
v_call: TRBV19

cdr3_nt: TGTGCCAGCAGCTCAGGGACTAGCGGGGGGGCAGTAGGGGAGACCCAGTACTTC
cdr3_aa: CASSSGTSGGAVGETQYF
j_call: TRBJ2-5
clone_size: .
d_call: TRBD2
v_call: TRBV11-2

cdr3_nt: TGTGCCAGCTCACCGCCAGCCTACGAGCAGTACTTC
cdr3_aa: CASSPPAYEQYF
j_call: TRBJ2-7
clone_size: many
d_call: .
v_call: TRBV18

cdr3_nt: TGCAGTGCTTACCCTGGACAGAACGAGCAGTACTTC
cdr3_aa: CSAYPGQNEQYF
j_call: TRBJ2-7
clone_size: few
d_call: .
v_call: TRBV20-1

cdr3_nt: TGCAGTACACGACGAGGGGAAAACACTGAAGCTTTCTTT
cdr3_aa: CSTRRGENTEAFF
j_call: TRBJ1-1
clone_size: few
d_call: .
v_call: TRBV20-1

cdr3_nt: TGTGCCAGCAGTTTAGGTTTAGAGGGTTTAGGCTCTTCCGAGCAGTACTTC
cdr3_aa: CASSLGLEGLGSSEQYF
j_call: TRBJ2-7
clone_size: many
d_call: .
v_call: TRBV12-3/TRBV12-4

cdr3_nt: TGTGCCAGCAGCTCGGCGGGGGACACTCTTTCCTACGAGCAGTACTTC
cdr3_aa: CASSSAGDTLSYEQYF
j_call: TRBJ2-7
clone_size: many
d_call: .
v_call: TRBV13

cdr3_nt: TGTGCCAGCAGCCTTGGAGTGGGGAGGGGTGGCAATCAGCCCCAGCATTTT
cdr3_aa: CASSLGVGRGGNQPQHF
j_call: TRBJ1-5
clone_size: .
d_call: .
v_call: TRBV11-1

cdr3_nt: TGCGCCAGCAGCTTGGGGGGGGTAGAAGCGATCGAGCAGTACTTC
cdr3_aa: CASSLGGVEAIEQYF
j_call: TRBJ2-7
clone_size: many
d_call: .
v_call: TRBV5-1

cdr3_nt: TGTGCCATCAGTGATAAGGGGGGCTCCTACGAGCAGTACTTC
cdr3_aa: CAISDKGGSYEQYF
j_call: TRBJ2-7
clone_size: many
d_call: .
v_call: TRBV10-3

cdr3_nt: TGTGCCAGCAGCTCTACTAGCGGGAGTCCCTACGAGCAGTACTTC
cdr3_aa: CASSSTSGSPYEQYF
j_call: TRBJ2-7
clone_size: .
d_call: TRBD2
v_call: TRBV5-8

cdr3_nt: TGTGCCATCAGTGGTTCAGGGGGGGATGGCTACACCTTC
cdr3_aa: CAISGSGGDGYTF
j_call: TRBJ1-2
clone_size: .
d_call: TRBD1
v_call: TRBV10-3

cdr3_nt: TGCAGTGCTAGGTCAGCTGCCACCGGGGAGCTGTTTTTT
cdr3_aa: CSARSAATGELFF
j_call: TRBJ2-2
clone_size: many
d_call: .
v_call: TRBV20-1

cdr3_nt: TGTGCCTGCAGCACGATAGAAGAGACCCAGTACTTC
cdr3_aa: CACSTIEETQYF
j_call: TRBJ2-5
clone_size: .
d_call: .
v_call: TRBV12-3/TRBV12-4

cdr3_nt: TGCAGTGCTAGAGAAGGGGCAGGGGAAGCTTTCTTT
cdr3_aa: CSAREGAGEAFF
j_call: TRBJ1-1
clone_size: many
d_call: .
v_call: TRBV20-1

cdr3_nt: TGCAGTGCTCGAACTAGCGGGAGTCCGTCCGGGGCTTCTGGGGCCAACGTCCTGACTTTC
cdr3_aa: CSARTSGSPSGASGANVLTF
j_call: TRBJ2-6
clone_size: .
d_call: TRBD2
v_call: TRBV20-1

cdr3_nt: TGTGCCAGCAGCGGGGGTTCGGAGCTGTTTTTT
cdr3_aa: CASSGGSELFF
j_call: TRBJ2-2
clone_size: .
d_call: .
v_call: TRBV6-1

cdr3_nt: TGTGCCAGCAGTTTACGGGGTGCGACGGCGTATAGCAATCAGCCCCAGCATTTT
cdr3_aa: CASSLRGATAYSNQPQHF
j_call: TRBJ1-5
clone_size: many
d_call: .
v_call: TRBV28

cdr3_nt: TGTGCCAGCAGCTTAGATGGTGGGGCCGGGGAGCTGTTTTTT
cdr3_aa: CASSLDGGAGELFF
j_call: TRBJ2-2
clone_size: many
d_call: .
v_call: TRBV7-2

cdr3_nt: TGCAGTGCCATTACCGGGACAGACGGCGGGACCCAGTACTTC
cdr3_aa: CSAITGTDGGTQYF
j_call: TRBJ2-5
clone_size: .
d_call: TRBD1
v_call: TRBV20-1

cdr3_nt: TGTGCCAGCAGCCCGGACAGTGATCAGCCCCAGCATTTT
cdr3_aa: CASSPDSDQPQHF
j_call: TRBJ1-5
clone_size: many
d_call: .
v_call: TRBV12-3/TRBV12-4

cdr3_nt: TGTGCCAGCAGCCAAGACTGGCAGGACTACGAGCAGTACTTC
cdr3_aa: CASSQDWQDYEQYF
j_call: TRBJ2-7
clone_size: few
d_call: .
v_call: TRBV4-2

cdr3_nt: .
cdr3_aa: CSARDQVAGGNIKYF
j_call: TRBJ2-4
clone_size: .
d_call: .
v_call: TRBV20-1

cdr3_nt: TGTGCCCGCAGTTTGGCACCCCTCTACGAGCAGTACTTC
cdr3_aa: CARSLAPLYEQYF
j_call: TRBJ2-7
clone_size: .
d_call: .
v_call: TRBV27

cdr3_nt: TGTGCCAGCAGTTTGGCATGGCAGGGGAGGACCCTCCACTTT
cdr3_aa: CASSLAWQGRTLHF
j_call: TRBJ1-6
clone_size: .
d_call: .
v_call: TRBV27

cdr3_nt: TGTGCCAGCACCATACAGGGATTGAACACTGAAGCTTTCTTT
cdr3_aa: CASTIQGLNTEAFF
j_call: TRBJ1-1
clone_size: .
d_call: .
v_call: TRBV5-6

cdr3_nt: TGCAGTGCAGGACAGGGGGTTTTGTTGAACACTGAAGCTTTCTTT
cdr3_aa: CSAGQGVLLNTEAFF
j_call: TRBJ1-1
clone_size: many
d_call: TRBD1
v_call: TRBV20-1

cdr3_nt: TGTGCCAGCAGCTTTCGGACAGACTATGGCTACACCTTC
cdr3_aa: CASSFRTDYGYTF
j_call: TRBJ1-2
clone_size: many
d_call: .
v_call: TRBV6-1

cdr3_nt: TGTGCCAGCAGTATGGAGCGCAAGAGTTTGTACTTC
cdr3_aa: CASSMERKSLYF
j_call: TRBJ2-7
clone_size: .
d_call: .
v_call: TRBV3-1

cdr3_nt: TGTGCCAGCATCCCAGGCAGGGGATTCCCTTTGAGTAGCTACACCTTC
cdr3_aa: CASIPGRGFPLSSYTF
j_call: TRBJ1-2
clone_size: many
d_call: .
v_call: TRBV12-3/TRBV12-4